Listed below are T cell receptor beta chains from one sample, sequenced in a study of neoadjuvant anti-PD-1 for oral cavity cancer. Sequencing was performed with immunoSEQ multiplex PCR; in TCRdb, only in-frame clones are kept and a portion is missing. The table lists more than 20,000 clones, more than 20% of them singletons. The input for sequencing was tumor tissue, taken after nivolumab (anti-PD-1) treatment. The receptors stem from a person aged 40-85 years with oral cavity squamous cell carcinoma. CDR3s include the opening cysteine and the closing phenylalanine or tryptophan. The D gene is left open where the match is weak. A clone size is listed for some rows: how often the clone was seen (once, few, many), or a class if it is expanded.

j_gene | abundance | d_gene | v_gene | CDR3nt | CDR3aa
TRBJ1-4 | - | TRBD1 | TRBV13 | TGTGCCAGCAGCTTAACAGGGGGTGGGGAAAAACTGTTTTTT | CASSLTGGGEKLFF
TRBJ1-6 | many | - | TRBV4-1 | TGCGCCAGCAGCCAAGCCAGCCAGACATTTTCACCCCTCCACTTT | CASSQASQTFSPLHF
TRBJ1-4 | few | - | TRBV27 | TGTGCCAGCAGTTTAGGGCGCGGAAAGGCAACTAATGAAAAACTGTTTTTT | CASSLGRGKATNEKLFF
TRBJ1-1 | medium-sized | - | TRBV28 | TGTGCCAGCAAGATAACAGTGAACACTGAAGCTTTCTTT | CASKITVNTEAFF
TRBJ2-1 | many | TRBD1 | TRBV10-1 | TGCGCCAGCAGTGAGTCTACAGGGGGCTACAATGAGCAGTTCTTC | CASSESTGGYNEQFF
TRBJ1-5 | - | - | TRBV5-8 | TGTGCCAGCAGCTCTTATCAGCCCCAGCATTTT | CASSSYQPQHF
TRBJ1-1 | - | - | TRBV2 | TGTGCCAGCCAGGCCACAGGAACGAACACTGAAGCTTTCTTT | CASQATGTNTEAFF
TRBJ1-1 | - | - | TRBV7-2 | TGTGCCAGCAGCTTACAGGATATGAACACTGAAGCTTTCTTT | CASSLQDMNTEAFF
TRBJ2-7 | - | TRBD1 | TRBV19 | TGTGCCAGTAGGGGGGGACAGGCCCCTTTCGAGCAGTACTTC | CASRGGQAPFEQYF
TRBJ1-1 | few | TRBD1 | TRBV29-1 | TGCAGCGCCGAGGGACAGGGTGGCGCTGAAGCTTTCTTT | CSAEGQGGAEAFF
TRBJ1-2 | few | - | TRBV5-1 | TGCGCCAGCAGCTTGAAGAGGCCAGGGGAGGGGTATGGCTACACCTTC | CASSLKRPGEGYGYTF
TRBJ2-7 | once | - | TRBV10-3 | TGTGCCATCAGTGAGCCGGACAGTTTCTACGAGCAGTACTTC | CAISEPDSFYEQYF
TRBJ2-2 | - | - | TRBV2 | TGTGCCAGGGGGGAAGACACGAACACCGGGGAGCTGTTTTTT | CARGEDTNTGELFF
TRBJ2-2 | - | TRBD1 | TRBV18 | TGTGCCAGCTCACTACACAGGGGAGACGGCGGGGAGCTGTTTTTT | CASSLHRGDGGELFF
TRBJ2-1 | medium-sized | TRBD2 | TRBV5-1 | TGCGCCAGCAGCTTGGCTCGGGGGACTAGGGTCCATGAGCAGTTCTTC | CASSLARGTRVHEQFF
TRBJ2-7 | few | - | TRBV5-1 | TGCGCCAGCAGCTTTCAGGGGTCCTACGAGCAGTACTTC | CASSFQGSYEQYF
TRBJ1-6 | - | TRBD1 | TRBV5-1 | TGCGCCAGCAGTCGCTGGGACAGGGCGAATTCACCCCTCCACTTT | CASSRWDRANSPLHF
TRBJ2-3 | - | - | TRBV2 | TGTGCCAGCAGAAGTCTCCCTGGCGGGAGCACAGATACGCAGTATTTT | CASRSLPGGSTDTQYF
TRBJ1-1 | - | TRBD1 | TRBV5-6 | TGTGCCAGCAGGTACCGGGACAGGGGGCGGGAAGCTTTCTTT | CASRYRDRGREAFF
TRBJ2-3 | many | - | TRBV27 | TGTGCCAGCAGTTCCTATGACGCGGGGTCTAGCACAGATACGCAGTATTTT | CASSSYDAGSSTDTQYF
TRBJ1-2 | - | TRBD1 | TRBV5-1 | TGCGCCAGCAGCATCGACAGGGGTAATGGCTACACCTTC | CASSIDRGNGYTF
TRBJ1-4 | many | - | TRBV29-1 | TGCAGCGTTGTTAGGAGCGAAAAACTGTTTTTT | CSVVRSEKLFF
TRBJ1-4 | - | - | TRBV5-1 | TGCGCCAGCAGCTTGGGACGGAGTGCAACTAATGAAAAACTGTTTTTT | CASSLGRSATNEKLFF
TRBJ2-1 | - | TRBD1 | TRBV11-2 | TGTGCCAGCAGCACTACGGGACAGGGGGGCGATGAGCAGTTCTTC | CASSTTGQGGDEQFF
TRBJ1-3 | - | - | TRBV7-2 | TGTGCCAGCAGCTTAGTTCCGAACCTCTCTGGAAACACCATATATTTT | CASSLVPNLSGNTIYF
TRBJ1-1 | few | - | TRBV28 | TGTGCCAGCAGTTCCCAACCCTACACTGAAGCTTTCTTT | CASSSQPYTEAFF
TRBJ2-6 | few | - | TRBV5-4 | TGTGCCAGCAGCTTGCTCAGCCACTCTGGGGCCAACGTCCTGACTTTC | CASSLLSHSGANVLTF